These T cell receptor beta chains were read from a single sample in a study of blood T cells in healthy people across ages. TCRdb reprocessed the 5' RACE reads via MiXCR and lists one record per CDR3 protein. The top ten hold approximately 17% of the sample, which has just over 1 million distinct CDR3 sequences, 45% seen once. Material for sequencing was blood. The receptors here all came from a woman in her sixties in good health. CDR3s include the opening cysteine and the closing phenylalanine or tryptophan. A D gene is named only where the DNA matches it firmly. Clone size is stated in some rows and not others, as once, few, many or a class when expanded.

.	few	TRBV6-2/TRBV6-3	TRBJ2-3	CAGSTGPKNPTDTQYF	TGTGCCGGAAGTACGGGACCCAAAAATCCCACAGATACGCAGTATTTT
.	once	TRBV27	TRBJ2-7	CTSDQGRQSYEQYF	TGTACCAGCGATCAGGGTCGGCAGAGCTACGAGCAGTACTTC
.	.	TRBV18	TRBJ2-1	CASSPTGSVDEQFF	TGTGCCAGCTCCCCTACCGGGAGCGTCGATGAGCAGTTCTTC
.	.	TRBV5-1	TRBJ2-7	CACSYRDEQYF	TGCGCCTGCAGCTACAGGGACGAGCAGTACTTC
.	few	TRBV12-3/TRBV12-4	TRBJ1-4	CASSLTGLNEKLFF	TGTGCCAGCAGTCTGACAGGCCTTAATGAAAAACTGTTTTTT
TRBD1	.	TRBV12-3/TRBV12-4	TRBJ2-7	CASSFHTGGPDEQYF	TGTGCCAGCAGTTTCCACACAGGGGGCCCAGACGAGCAGTACTTC
TRBD2	.	TRBV5-1	TRBJ2-1	CASSLGLAFGNEQFF	TGCGCCAGCAGCTTGGGACTAGCCTTCGGGAATGAGCAGTTCTTC
TRBD1	.	TRBV14	TRBJ2-5	CASSQHSDRSQETQYF	TGTGCCAGCAGCCAGCATTCGGACAGGAGCCAAGAGACCCAGTACTTC
TRBD2	.	TRBV20-1	TRBJ2-7	CSARGTSGPTKQYF	TGCAGTGCTAGAGGGACTAGCGGGCCTACGAAGCAGTACTTC
.	.	TRBV15	TRBJ2-5	CATSRDQGGSWETQYF	TGTGCCACCAGCAGAGATCAAGGGGGATCTTGGGAGACCCAGTACTTC
TRBD2	.	TRBV29-1	TRBJ2-3	CSVGEGGVGTDTQYF	TGCAGCGTGGGGGAGGGAGGCGTAGGCACAGATACGCAGTATTTT
TRBD1	.	TRBV14	TRBJ2-7	CASSQESLPRDRGYEQYF	TGTGCCAGCAGCCAAGAGAGCCTTCCCCGGGACAGGGGCTACGAGCAGTACTTC
.	.	TRBV5-1	TRBJ2-1	CASSPYVDEQFF	TGCGCCAGCAGCCCCTATGTGGATGAGCAGTTCTTC
.	.	TRBV27	TRBJ1-4	CASTKTGHPDEKLFF	TGTGCCAGCACAAAGACGGGACATCCCGATGAAAAACTGTTTTTT
.	.	TRBV28	TRBJ2-7	CASSLWGLYEQYF	TGTGCCAGCAGTCTCTGGGGCCTGTACGAGCAGTACTTC
.	.	TRBV12-3/TRBV12-4	TRBJ1-1	CASSLSAGFAFF	TGTGCCAGCAGTTTGTCGGCCGGGTTTGCTTTCTTT
.	.	TRBV5-5	TRBJ2-7	CAGSPSRGSYEQYF	TGTGCCGGCAGCCCAAGCAGGGGTTCCTACGAGCAGTACTTC
TRBD1	.	TRBV20-1	TRBJ1-3	CSARDPGTGGFGNTIYF	TGCAGTGCTAGAGATCCGGGAACAGGGGGCTTTGGAAACACCATATATTTT
TRBD1	few	TRBV2	TRBJ2-7	CATLGQGQQYF	TGTGCCACCCTTGGACAGGGCCAGCAGTACTTC
.	few	TRBV20-1	TRBJ2-1	CSARAPGLGEQFF	TGCAGTGCTAGAGCTCCCGGACTTGGGGAGCAGTTCTTC
.	.	TRBV30	TRBJ2-3	CAWSEASRGTDTQYF	TGTGCCTGGAGTGAAGCGTCCAGAGGCACAGATACGCAGTATTTT
.	.	TRBV5-5	TRBJ2-4	CASSASWGREAKNIQYF	TGTGCCAGCAGCGCGAGTTGGGGGCGCGAGGCCAAAAACATTCAGTACTTC
.	.	TRBV6-1	TRBJ2-7	CASSTGKGYEQYF	TGTGCCAGCTCCACAGGGAAGGGCTACGAGCAGTACTTC
.	.	TRBV20-1	TRBJ1-2	CSARTGSNYGYTF	TGCAGTGCTAGAACAGGATCGAACTATGGCTACACCTTC
.	once	TRBV7-6	TRBJ1-4	CASRQTDTNEKLFF	TGTGCCAGCAGACAGACAGATACTAATGAAAAACTGTTTTTT
TRBD2	.	TRBV6-6	TRBJ2-1	CASRAGGFNEQFF	TGTGCCAGCAGGGCGGGAGGGTTCAATGAGCAGTTCTTC
.	.	TRBV30	TRBJ2-3	CAWSGRQDLTDTQYF	TGTGCCTGGAGTGGGAGACAGGACCTCACAGATACGCAGTATTTT